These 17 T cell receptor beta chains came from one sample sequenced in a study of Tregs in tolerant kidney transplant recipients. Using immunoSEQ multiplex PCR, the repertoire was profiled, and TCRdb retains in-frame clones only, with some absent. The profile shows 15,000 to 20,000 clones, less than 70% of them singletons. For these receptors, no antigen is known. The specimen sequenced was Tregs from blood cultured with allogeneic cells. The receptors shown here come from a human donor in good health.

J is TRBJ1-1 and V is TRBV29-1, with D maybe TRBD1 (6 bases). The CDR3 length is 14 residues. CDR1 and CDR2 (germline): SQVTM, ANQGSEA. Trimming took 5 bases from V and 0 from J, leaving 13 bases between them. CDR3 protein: CSVSWTVMNTEAFF. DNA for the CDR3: TGCAGCGTTTCCTGGACAGTAATGAACACTGAAGCTTTCTTT.

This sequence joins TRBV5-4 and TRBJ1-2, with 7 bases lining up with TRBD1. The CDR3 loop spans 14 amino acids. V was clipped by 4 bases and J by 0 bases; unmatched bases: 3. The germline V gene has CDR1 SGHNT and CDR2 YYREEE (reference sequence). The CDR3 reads CASSPGGANYGYTF. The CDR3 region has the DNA TGTGCCAGCAGCCCAGGGGGAGCTAACTATGGCTACACCTTC. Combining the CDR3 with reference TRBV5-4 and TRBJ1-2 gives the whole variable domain ETGVTQSPTHLIKTRGQQVTLRCSSQSGHNTVSWYQQALGQGPQFIFQYYREEENGRGNFPPRFSGLQFPNYSSELNVNALELDDSALYLCASSPGGANYGYTFGSGTRLTVV.

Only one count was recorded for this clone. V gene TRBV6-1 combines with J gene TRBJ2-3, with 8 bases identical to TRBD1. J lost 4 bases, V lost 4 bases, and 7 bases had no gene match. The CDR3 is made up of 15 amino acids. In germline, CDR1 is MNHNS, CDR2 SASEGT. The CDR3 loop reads CASSARQGTADTQYF. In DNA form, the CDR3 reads TGTGCCAGCAGTGCCCGACAGGGGACGGCAGATACGCAGTATTTT.

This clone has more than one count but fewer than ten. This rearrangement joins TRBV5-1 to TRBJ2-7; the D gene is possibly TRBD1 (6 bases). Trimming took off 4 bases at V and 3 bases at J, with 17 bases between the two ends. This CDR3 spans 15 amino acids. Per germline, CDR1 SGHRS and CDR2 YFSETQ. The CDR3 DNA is TGCGCCAGCAGCCTCCATGGGTCAGGGGTCTACGAGCAGTACTTC. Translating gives CASSLHGSGVYEQYF.

Written as DNA, the CDR3 is TGTGCCAGCAGCTCCCGCGGTAGCAATCAGCCCCAGCATTTT. This gives the protein CASSSRGSNQPQHF. The chain couples TRBV5-6 to TRBJ1-5; no clear D gene. CDR1 is SGHDT and CDR2 is YYEEEE in the germline V gene. The CDR3 has 14 amino acids. V dropped 3 bases and J dropped 0 bases, with 7 bases sitting between them.

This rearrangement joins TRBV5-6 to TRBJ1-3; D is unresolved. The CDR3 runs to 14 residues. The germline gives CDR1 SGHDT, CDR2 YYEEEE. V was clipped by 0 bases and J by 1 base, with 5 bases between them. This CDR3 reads CASSLGISGNTIYF. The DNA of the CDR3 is TGTGCCAGCAGCTTGGGGATATCTGGAAACACCATATATTTT. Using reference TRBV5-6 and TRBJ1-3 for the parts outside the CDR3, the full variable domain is DAGVTQSPTHLIKTRGQQVTLRCSPKSGHDTVSWYQQALGQGPQFIFQYYEEEERQRGNFPDRFSGHQFPNYSSELNVNALLLGDSALYLCASSLGISGNTIYFGEGSWLTVV.

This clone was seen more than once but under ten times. CDR3 protein: CASGGPSYEQYF. The CDR3 DNA reads as TGTGCTAGTGGTGGGCCGTCCTACGAGCAGTACTTC. The chain recombines TRBV12-5 with TRBJ2-7; D gene ambiguous. Trimming removed 5 bases from V and 1 base from J, with 6 bases in between. This CDR3 comprises 12 residues. The germline V gene encodes CDR1 LGHNT and CDR2 FRNRAP.

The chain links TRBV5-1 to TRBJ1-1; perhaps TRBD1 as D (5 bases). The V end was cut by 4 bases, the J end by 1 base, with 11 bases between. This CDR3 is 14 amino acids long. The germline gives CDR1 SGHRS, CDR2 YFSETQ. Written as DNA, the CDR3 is TGCGCCAGCAGCACGACAGTCGGGAACACTGAAGCTTTCTTT. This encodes CASSTTVGNTEAFF.

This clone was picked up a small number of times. The chain's CDR3 is CASSIQGRTEAFF. The DNA for the CDR3 is TGTGCCAGCAGCATACAGGGTAGGACTGAAGCTTTCTTT. V usage is TRBV7-3 and J usage is TRBJ1-1, with D possibly being TRBD1 (6 bases). The CDR3 contains 13 residues. Germline CDR1 and CDR2: SGHTA and FQGTGA. Trimming stripped 5 bases from V and 5 bases from J, with 12 bases between.

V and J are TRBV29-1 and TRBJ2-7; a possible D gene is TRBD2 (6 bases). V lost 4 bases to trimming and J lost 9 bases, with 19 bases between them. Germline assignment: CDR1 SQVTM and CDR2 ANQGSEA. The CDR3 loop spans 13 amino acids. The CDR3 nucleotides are TGCAGCGTTGTCGGGAGTAGGGGAATGGCGCAGTACTTC. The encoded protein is CSVVGSRGMAQYF.

The CDR3 sequence is CASSTEARGANVLTF. The DNA for the CDR3 is TGTGCCAGCAGTACGGAAGCACGGGGGGCCAACGTCCTGACTTTC. The chain uses TRBV6-5 and TRBJ2-6; the D is unclear. Between the trimmed V and J ends, which lost 5 bases and 4 bases, there was a span of 12 bases. Per the germline V gene, CDR1 is MNHEY and CDR2 is SVGAGI. The CDR3 consists of 15 residues.

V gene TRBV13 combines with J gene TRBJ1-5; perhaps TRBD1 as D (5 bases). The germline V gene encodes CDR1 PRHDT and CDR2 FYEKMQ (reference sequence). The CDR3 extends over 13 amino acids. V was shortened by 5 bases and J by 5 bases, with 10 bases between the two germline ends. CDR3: CASSTGQYQPQHF. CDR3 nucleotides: TGTGCCAGCAGCACCGGACAATATCAGCCCCAGCATTTT.

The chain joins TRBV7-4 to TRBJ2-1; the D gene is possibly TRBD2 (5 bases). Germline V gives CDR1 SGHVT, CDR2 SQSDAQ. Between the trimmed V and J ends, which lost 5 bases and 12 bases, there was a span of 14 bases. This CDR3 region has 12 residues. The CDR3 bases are TGTGCCAGCAGCGACCTCAGCCGGGGGCAGTTCTTC. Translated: CASSDLSRGQFF.

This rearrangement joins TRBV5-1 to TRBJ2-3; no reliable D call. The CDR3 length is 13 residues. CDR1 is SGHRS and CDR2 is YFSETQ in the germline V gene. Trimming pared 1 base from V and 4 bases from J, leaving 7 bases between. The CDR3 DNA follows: TGCGCCAGCAGCTTGTTAGGGCCAGATACGCAGTATTTT. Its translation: CASSLLGPDTQYF.

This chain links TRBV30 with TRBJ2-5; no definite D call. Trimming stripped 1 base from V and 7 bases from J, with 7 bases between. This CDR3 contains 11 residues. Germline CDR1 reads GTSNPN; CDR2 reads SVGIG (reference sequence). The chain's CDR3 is CAWSAVGTQYF. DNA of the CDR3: TGTGCCTGGAGTGCGGTGGGGACCCAGTACTTC.

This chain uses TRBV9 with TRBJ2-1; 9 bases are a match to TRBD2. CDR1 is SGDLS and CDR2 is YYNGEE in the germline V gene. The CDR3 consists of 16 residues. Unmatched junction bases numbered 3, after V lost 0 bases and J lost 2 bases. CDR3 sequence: CASSVVSGRTYNEQFF. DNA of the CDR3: TGTGCCAGCAGCGTAGTGAGCGGGAGGACCTACAATGAGCAGTTCTTC. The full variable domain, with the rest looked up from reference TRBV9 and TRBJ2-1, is DSGVTQTPKHLITATGQRVTLRCSPRSGDLSVYWYQQSLDQGLQFLIQYYNGEERAKGNILERFSAQQFPDLHSELNLSSLELGDSALYFCASSVVSGRTYNEQFFGPGTRLTVL.

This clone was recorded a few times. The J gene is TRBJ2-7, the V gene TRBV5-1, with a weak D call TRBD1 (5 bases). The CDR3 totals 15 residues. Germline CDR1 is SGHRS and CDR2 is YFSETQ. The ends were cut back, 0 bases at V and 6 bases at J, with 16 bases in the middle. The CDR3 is CASSLGAQGLGEQYF. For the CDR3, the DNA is TGCGCCAGCAGCTTGGGGGCCCAGGGATTGGGCGAGCAGTACTTC.